This paragraph covers one T cell receptor beta chain sequence. The antigen is not known. The repertoire was sequenced with immunoSEQ multiplex PCR; TCRdb's copy has only in-frame clones and lacks some. The top ten clones hold around 28% of a sample with over 25,000 clones, about 86% of them seen once. The V end was cut by 3 bases, the J end by 0 bases, with 3 bases between. There are 13 residues in the CDR3. This sample stems from a study of OX40 agonist ivuxolimab in advanced cancers. Background on the study: With ivuxolimab, an agonistic anti-OX40 (CD134) antibody, patients were treated. Study-level findings and limits: Which antigen the expanded peripheral T cells recognized is unknown.

The receptor was derived from an adult with an advanced solid tumor such as melanoma, head and neck, liver or kidney cancer. J is TRBJ1-5 and V is TRBV23-1, with D hard to call. TRBV23-1 is an ORF, and what it does is uncertain. The sequencing used CD4+ or CD8+ T cells sorted from blood, collected in a trial of the OX40 agonist ivuxolimab. The CDR3 coding sequence is TGCGCCAGCAGTCAGACTAGCAATCAGCCCCAGCATTTT. Translation gives CASSQTSNQPQHF.